This T cell receptor (beta chain) was identified during a study of cytomegalovirus exposure and HLA in healthy donors. Looking at the study overall: Out of 150 million to 200 million T cells, an earlier analysis found roughly 110 million unique TCR beta sequences in total. General observations from the study: A missense DCLRE1C variant was associated with V- and J-gene trimming of TCR beta chains in a later analysis, and an independent cohort replicated the association.

CDR3 length: 13 residues. CDR1 and CDR2 from the germline V gene are MNHEY and SMNVEV (reference sequence). The V end lost 4 bases, the J end lost 0 bases, and 5 bases lay between the germline ends. A note on this clone: The antigen remains undetermined.

The primer mix had 60 Vbeta and 13 Jbeta primers. The protocol was immunoSEQ multiplex PCR, while the TCRdb copy is restricted to in-frame clones and leaves out a portion. The table records around 170,000 clones, 80% of them present only once. This rearrangement joins TRBV27 to TRBJ2-3; no reliable D call. The specimen was PBMCs. This receptor was taken from a man aged 40-49 years in good health and CMV-seropositive. This CDR3 reads CASSSLSTDTQYF. The CDR3 nucleotides read TGTGCCAGCAGTTCCCTCAGCACAGATACGCAGTATTTT.